One and the same sample provided the 25 T cell receptor beta chains below, sequenced in a study of early T cells in non-severe SARS-CoV-2 infection. Each CDR3 protein gets one entry after TCRdb re-called the 5' RACE reads with MiXCR. The profile shows approximately 30,000 distinct CDR3 sequences, around 6% of them singletons. Sequenced input: whole blood. The receptors were gathered from an adult who was a healthcare worker with PCR-confirmed SARS-CoV-2 infection or an uninfected control (not recorded which).

This clonotype was seen ten or more times. The chain combines TRBV24-1 with TRBJ1-2; D not certain. The CDR3 is 12 amino acids. Germline V gene data show CDR1 as KGHDR and CDR2 as SFDVKD. V lost 4 bases and J 7 bases, leaving 9 bases between the germline ends. The CDR3, as DNA: TGTGCCACCAGTGACGAGACTTTTGGCTACACCTTC. This sequence encodes CATSDETFGYTF.

This clonotype appeared many times. The chain employs TRBV6-4 and TRBJ1-1, with D perhaps matching TRBD1 (5 bases). The CDR3 is 13 residues long. Looked up from germline, CDR1 is MRHNA and CDR2 is SNTAGT. With 4 bases removed from V and 10 bases from J, the gap between germline ends came to 16 bases. In nucleotides, the CDR3 is TGTGCCAGCAGTGTAACCAGGGAGGGAGTAGCTTTCTTT. Encoded protein: CASSVTREGVAFF.

This clonotype showed up just a few times. The rearrangement joins TRBV4-3 to TRBJ1-2; 8 positions agree with TRBD1. The V and J ends lost 4 bases and 5 bases, in that order; junction bases with no gene match: 15. The V gene's germline CDR1 is LGHNA and CDR2 YSLEER. This CDR3 is built from 17 residues. The DNA for the CDR3 is TGCGCCAGCAGCCTCCAGGGGGATGGACAGGGAGGGTATGGCTACACCTTC. Translated: CASSLQGDGQGGYGYTF.

This clonotype occurred many times. The gene calls are TRBV30 and TRBJ1-6; D may be TRBD1 (6 bases). CDR1 is GTSNPN, CDR2 SVGIG, per germline (reference sequence). Trimming stripped 4 bases from V and 7 bases from J, with 14 bases between. There are 14 residues in the CDR3. CDR3 DNA sequence: TGTGCCTGGAACTCGGGACATGGAAATTCACCCCTCCACTTT. Translated: CAWNSGHGNSPLHF.

This clonotype was counted at least ten times. The V call is TRBV4-1, the J call TRBJ2-1; 11 bases are a match to TRBD2. V lost 0 bases, J lost 2 bases, and 3 bases stayed unmatched. This CDR3 has 17 residues. Germline loops: CDR1 MGHRA, CDR2 YSYEKL. CDR3 sequence (DNA): TGCGCCAGCAGCCAAGACGGGACTAGCGGAGCCTACAATGAGCAGTTCTTC. Encoded protein: CASSQDGTSGAYNEQFF.

This clonotype was found a few times. In DNA, the CDR3 is TGTGCCAGCAGTCTGCACGCGGATACGCAGTATTTT. This encodes CASSLHADTQYF. The chain employs TRBV12-3 or TRBV12-4 and TRBJ2-3; D is undetermined. There are 12 residues in the CDR3. V lost 5 bases and J lost 6, with 9 bases in between.

The V gene is TRBV30, the J gene TRBJ2-3; 7 bases align to TRBD2. V shed 6 bases, J shed 2 bases, and the junction held 8 bases outside the gene matches. CDR3 size: 14 residues. Per the germline V gene, CDR1 is GTSNPN and CDR2 is SVGIG (reference sequence). This CDR3 is CACQWGGFTDTQYF. The CDR3 coding sequence is TGTGCCTGTCAGTGGGGGGGGTTCACAGATACGCAGTATTTT.

The table lists this clonotype with a few counts. The chain links TRBV15 to TRBJ2-3; no definite D call. The germline gives CDR1 LNHNV, CDR2 YYDKDF (reference sequence). The CDR3 is 14 residues long. V was trimmed by 1 base and J by 3 bases, leaving 8 bases between them. CDR3 sequence: CATSRVQITDTQYF. As DNA, the CDR3 is TGTGCCACCAGCAGAGTTCAGATAACAGATACGCAGTATTTT.

This clonotype was detected ten times or more. The chain joins TRBV30 to TRBJ2-7; D gene ambiguous. CDR1 is GTSNPN, CDR2 SVGIG, per germline (reference sequence). Trimming cost V 2 bases and J 2 bases, with 7 bases left between them. This CDR3 has 12 residues. The CDR3 region has the DNA TGTGCCTGGAGTAAGGCCGCCTACGAGCAGTACTTC. As protein: CAWSKAAYEQYF.

Only a few counts were recorded for this clonotype. The chain uses TRBV5-1 and TRBJ2-4, with 8 nucleotides matching TRBD1. There are 14 residues in the CDR3. The V gene end was trimmed by 3 bases and the J gene end by 8 bases; junction bases not matched to a gene: 7. Germline loops: CDR1 SGHRS, CDR2 YFSETQ. The CDR3 sequence is CASSSPGQGDIQYF. CDR3 bases: TGCGCCAGCAGCTCCCCTGGACAGGGCGACATTCAGTACTTC.

This clonotype appeared many times. This rearrangement joins TRBV28 to TRBJ2-3; 7 bases line up with TRBD2. CDR3 size: 16 residues. Germline trimming cut 5 bases from V and 8 bases from J; bases unmatched to any gene: 16. Looked up from germline, CDR1 is MDHEN and CDR2 is SYDVKM. CDR3 bases: TGTGCCAGCAGTCCCCCCAGGGCGGGAGTAACCGGTACGCAGTATTTT. Amino acids: CASSPPRAGVTGTQYF. The variable domain in full, with the rest retrieved from reference TRBV28 and TRBJ2-3, is DVKVTQSSRYLVKRTGEKVFLECVQDMDHENMFWYRQDPGLGLRLIYFSYDVKMKEKGDIPEGYSVSREKKERFSLILESASTNQTSMYLCASSPPRAGVTGTQYFGPGTRLTVL.

In its sample, this clonotype was seen many times. The chain couples TRBV10-3 to TRBJ2-3; D not resolved. Trimming stripped 8 bases from V and 2 bases from J, with 11 bases between. Germline values: CDR1 ENHRY, CDR2 SYGVKD. This CDR3 comprises 13 residues. The CDR3 spells CAIRPGTTDTQYF. In nucleotides, the CDR3 is TGTGCCATCCGCCCGGGCACCACAGATACGCAGTATTTT.

This clonotype was detected ten times or more. The chain is built from TRBV12-3 or TRBV12-4 and TRBJ2-1, with 10 bases matching TRBD2. Germline trimming cut 3 bases from V and 9 bases from J; bases unmatched to any gene: 8. This CDR3 region has 15 residues. CDR3 residues: CASSFPAGGPAEQFF. CDR3 sequence (DNA): TGTGCCAGCAGTTTTCCAGCGGGAGGGCCGGCTGAGCAGTTCTTC.

Ten or more counts support this clonotype. The V gene is TRBV7-3, the J gene TRBJ1-1; D remains ambiguous. This CDR3 spans 13 amino acids. V was clipped by 3 bases and J by 4 bases, with 9 bases between them. In germline, CDR1 is SGHTA, CDR2 FQGTGA. CDR3 residues: CASSLGSGTEAFF. The DNA for the CDR3 is TGTGCCAGCAGCTTGGGTTCTGGCACTGAAGCTTTCTTT.

J is TRBJ2-5 and V is TRBV7-6; TRBD1 might be the D (5 bases). The V and J ends lost 5 bases and 4 bases respectively, with 14 bases between them. Germline V gene lookup returns CDR1 SGHVS and CDR2 FNYEAQ. The CDR3 extends over 14 amino acids. CDR3: CASSIRETAETQYF. CDR3 in DNA: TGTGCCAGCAGCATACGTGAGACAGCAGAGACCCAGTACTTC.

This clonotype was seen repeatedly, ten times or more. V usage is TRBV12-3 or TRBV12-4 and J usage is TRBJ1-1; D call uncertain. The CDR3 runs 11 residues. The V end lost 3 bases, the J end lost 6 bases, and 5 bases lay between the germline ends. DNA of the CDR3: TGTGCCAGCAGTTTCCGGGCTGAAGCTTTCTTT. Its translation: CASSFRAEAFF.

There are many counts of this clonotype. The chain carries TRBV29-1 and TRBJ2-1; D remains ambiguous. Germline V lookup: CDR1 SQVTM, CDR2 ANQGSEA. Trimming took off 2 bases at V and 12 bases at J, with 11 bases between the two ends. The CDR3 runs to 11 residues. The CDR3 region is CSVERTVGQFF. For the CDR3, the DNA is TGCAGCGTTGAAAGGACGGTCGGGCAGTTCTTC.

This clonotype was picked up many times. The chain carries TRBV19 and TRBJ2-1, with 14 bases aligning to TRBD2. Per germline, CDR1 LNHDA and CDR2 SQIVND (reference sequence). The CDR3 length is 17 residues. Trimming cost V 4 bases and J 6 bases; bases outside gene matches: 8. CDR3 region: CASSKSIGTSGSNEQFF. The CDR3 DNA sequence: TGTGCCAGTAGTAAGAGCATAGGGACTAGCGGGAGCAATGAGCAGTTCTTC.

The rearrangement links TRBV9 to TRBJ1-1, with a weak D call TRBD1 (6 bases). In germline, CDR1 is SGDLS, CDR2 YYNGEE. The length of the CDR3 is 16 residues. Deletions cut 4 bases from V and 5 bases from J, with 21 bases between. The CDR3 here is CASSPIRWQGWTEAFF. DNA of the CDR3: TGTGCCAGCAGCCCCATTCGGTGGCAGGGGTGGACTGAAGCTTTCTTT.

Many counts were recorded for this clonotype. The genes are TRBV20-1 and TRBJ2-2; no clear D gene. V lost 0 bases and J lost 4, with 6 bases in between. Germline loops: CDR1 DFQATT, CDR2 SNEGSKA (reference sequence). The length of the CDR3 is 13 residues. CDR3 bases: TGCAGTGCTAGAGAAATGTCCACCGGGGAGCTGTTTTTT. This gives the protein CSAREMSTGELFF.

This clonotype has at least ten counts. The J gene is TRBJ2-3, the V gene TRBV20-1; D might be TRBD2 (6 bases). In germline, CDR1 is DFQATT, CDR2 SNEGSKA (reference sequence). This CDR3 is 18 amino acids long. The V and J ends lost 1 base and 1 base respectively, with 21 bases between them. CDR3 protein: CSARVPHVGGGGTDTQYF. DNA of the CDR3: TGCAGTGCTAGAGTACCCCATGTCGGTGGCGGGGGCACAGATACGCAGTATTTT.

This clonotype was seen repeatedly, ten times or more. The chain carries TRBV6-5 and TRBJ1-6; D is ambiguous. V was cut by 0 bases and J by 4 bases, with 7 bases left in between. Per germline, CDR1 MNHEY and CDR2 SVGAGI. The CDR3 has 15 residues. CDR3 amino acids: CASSYSQIYNSPLHF. The CDR3, as DNA: TGTGCCAGCAGTTACTCCCAGATTTATAATTCACCCCTCCACTTT.

This clonotype was counted at least ten times. J is TRBJ2-7 and V is TRBV28, with TRBD1 as a possible D gene (6 bases). The V gene's germline CDR1 is MDHEN and CDR2 SYDVKM. CDR3 length equals 14 residues. Trimming removed 7 bases at V and 1 base at J, with 14 bases between. DNA for the CDR3: TGTGCCAGCATCGACAGGACAGCGTCCTACGAGCAGTACTTC. It yields the protein CASIDRTASYEQYF.

The table lists this clonotype with many counts. J is TRBJ1-1 and V is TRBV29-1; possible D gene TRBD1, 5 bases. Germline values: CDR1 SQVTM, CDR2 ANQGSEA. The CDR3 loop spans 14 amino acids. Between the trimmed V and J ends, which lost 2 bases and 0 bases, there was a span of 10 bases. CDR3 region: CSVESGPMNTEAFF. CDR3 coding DNA: TGCAGCGTTGAATCGGGACCGATGAACACTGAAGCTTTCTTT.

This clonotype was seen repeatedly, ten times or more. The V gene is TRBV19, the J gene TRBJ2-7; tentatively, D is TRBD2 (7 bases). The CDR3 consists of 11 residues. The germline V gene encodes CDR1 LNHDA and CDR2 SQIVND (reference sequence). V gave up 10 bases and J gave up 7 bases, with 14 bases separating them. CDR3 sequence: CATDGGHEQYF. The CDR3 DNA sequence: TGTGCCACCGACGGGGGGCATGAGCAGTACTTC. Full variable domain (rest looked up from reference TRBV19 and TRBJ2-7): DGGITQSPKYLFRKEGQNVTLSCEQNLNHDAMYWYRQDPGQGLRLIYYSQIVNDFQKGDIAEGYSVSREKKESFPLTVTSAQKNPTAFYLCATDGGHEQYFGPGTRLTVT.